Presented here are 23 T cell receptor beta chains from one specimen sequenced in a study of T cells in Graves' hyperthyroidism and ophthalmopathy. The source material, RNA transcripts, was used to amplify TCR beta CDR3 regions. First-round RT-PCR targeting the TCR CDR3 was performed with the HTBI primer set. TCRdb recomputed calls from the multiplex PCR reads with MiXCR, one row per CDR3 protein. The sample comprises approximately 590,000 distinct CDR3 sequences, under 60% of which are singletons, and 8.2% rests with the top ten. Sequences were obtained from peripheral blood or thyroid tissue (not recorded which). All receptors come from a woman between 18 and 30 years old with Graves' hyperthyroidism.

Notes on this clonotype: The conserved phenylalanine or tryptophan normally closing the CDR3 is absent here, so this likely arose from a read error. The DNA is omitted, as the CDR3 cannot be located on it reliably, and the CDR3 follows TCRdb's listing. The V call is TRBV7-2, the J call TRBJ1-6. Germline CDR1 is SGHTA and CDR2 is FQGNSA. The CDR3 extends over 9 residues, inclusive of both ends. CDR3 loop: CASSTPPDS.

This clonotype has at least ten counts. The chain uses TRBV19 and TRBJ1-1, with no clear D. This CDR3 spans 12 amino acids. The germline V gene encodes CDR1 LNHDA and CDR2 SQIVND (reference sequence). The ends were cut back, 1 base at V and 4 bases at J, with 4 bases in the middle. The DNA of the CDR3 is TGTGCCAGTAGTATAGGAGTCACTGAAGCTTTCTTT. Amino acids: CASSIGVTEAFF. The full variable domain, its missing parts supplied by reference TRBV19 and TRBJ1-1, is DGGITQSPKYLFRKEGQNVTLSCEQNLNHDAMYWYRQDPGQGLRLIYYSQIVNDFQKGDIAEGYSVSREKKESFPLTVTSAQKNPTAFYLCASSIGVTEAFFGQGTRLTVV.

This chain connects TRBV29-1 to TRBJ1-5; TRBD1 aligns across 8 bases. This CDR3 is 13 amino acids long. Germline CDR1 is SQVTM and CDR2 is ANQGSEA. The trim removed 7 bases at V and 11 bases at J, leaving 13 bases unmatched. CDR3 in DNA: TGCAGCGCTAGACAGGGGACGGTGGCGGCCCAGCATTTT. It is translated as CSARQGTVAAQHF.

The V and J genes are TRBV10-3 and TRBJ1-2, with TRBD1 matching 9 bases. Germline V gives CDR1 ENHRY, CDR2 SYGVKD. V lost 4 bases to trimming and J lost 7 bases; unmatched junction nucleotides: 10. The CDR3 runs to 15 residues. Here the CDR3 DNA reads TGTGCCATCAGTGCCCGCGGGACAGGGCATTTTGGCTACACCTTC. It is translated as CAISARGTGHFGYTF.

This clonotype showed up just once. The rearrangement links TRBV5-4 to TRBJ1-4; maybe TRBD1 (6 bases). V shed 0 bases and J shed 0 bases, with 9 bases lying between them. This CDR3 comprises 16 residues. Germline CDR1 and CDR2: SGHNT and YYREEE (reference sequence). In nucleotides, the CDR3 is TGTGCCAGCAGCTTGGCAGGGGTTGCAACTAATGAAAAACTGTTTTTT. Protein product: CASSLAGVATNEKLFF.

The rearrangement links TRBV24-1 to TRBJ1-1; TRBD1 matches 7 bases. Trimming took 7 bases from V and 4 from J; bases not matched to a gene: 11. Germline lookup yields CDR1 KGHDR and CDR2 SFDVKD. The CDR3 runs to 15 residues. CDR3 coding DNA: TGTGCCACCAGCAAAACAGGGGCGTCGGTCACTGAAGCTTTCTTT. Protein sequence: CATSKTGASVTEAFF.

The chain employs TRBV24-1 and TRBJ2-3; 7 bases map to TRBD2. The CDR3 runs to 15 residues. V was clipped by 4 bases and J by 4 bases; unmatched bases: 7. Germline V CDR1 and CDR2: KGHDR, SFDVKD. The CDR3 DNA follows: TGTGCCACCAGTGAGGAGCGGGGAGAGGCAGATACGCAGTATTTT. This encodes CATSEERGEADTQYF.

The chain is built from TRBV25-1 and TRBJ1-5; unclear D gene. V was trimmed by 5 bases and J by 6 bases, leaving 17 bases between them. The germline V gene encodes CDR1 MGHDK and CDR2 SYGVNS. The CDR3 totals 15 residues. The CDR3 DNA sequence: TGTGCCAGCAGTTTACTCTTCAACGAGGGTCAGCCCCAGCATTTT. Translated, it gives CASSLLFNEGQPQHF.

This clonotype was counted many times. The rearrangement uses TRBV29-1 and TRBJ1-2; D not certain. The CDR3 extends over 12 amino acids. Germline V gene lookup returns CDR1 SQVTM and CDR2 ANQGSEA. The V end lost 5 bases, the J end lost 5 bases, and 12 bases lay between the germline ends. This CDR3 reads CSVPPSNYGYTF. CDR3 DNA: TGCAGCGTTCCCCCGAGCAATTATGGCTACACCTTC.

This clonotype was counted many times. V is TRBV10-3 and J is TRBJ1-5; D gene uncertain. The CDR3 covers 15 residues. V shed 0 bases and J shed 1 base, with 7 bases lying between them. Germline V gene data show CDR1 as ENHRY and CDR2 as SYGVKD. CDR3 residues: CAISESPASNQPQHF. The CDR3 DNA follows: TGTGCCATCAGTGAGTCGCCAGCCAGCAATCAGCCCCAGCATTTT.

The rearrangement joins TRBV7-6 to TRBJ1-4, with 7 bases lining up with TRBD1. CDR1 SGHVS and CDR2 FNYEAQ come from the germline V gene. Trimming removed 3 bases from V and 7 bases from J; junction bases left unmatched: 5. The CDR3 contains 14 residues. The CDR3 DNA follows: TGTGCCAGCAGCTTGGTAGGGGGCGGTGAAAAACTGTTTTTT. It translates to CASSLVGGGEKLFF.

The rearrangement joins TRBV10-3 to TRBJ2-2; D may be TRBD2 (5 bases). Trimming removed 11 bases at V and 8 bases at J, with 12 bases between. This CDR3 is 11 amino acids long. CDR1 is ENHRY, CDR2 SYGVKD, per germline. The CDR3 reads CASAGQGELFF. DNA for the CDR3: TGTGCCTCCGCGGGTCAAGGGGAGCTGTTTTTT.

This rearrangement joins TRBV24-1 to TRBJ1-5; 7 nucleotides match TRBD1. V gave up 4 bases and J gave up 4 bases; unmatched junction bases: 3. In germline, CDR1 is KGHDR, CDR2 SFDVKD. This CDR3 contains 14 residues. CDR3 protein: CATSDSTGNQPQHF. The CDR3 DNA follows: TGTGCCACCAGTGACTCGACAGGGAATCAGCCCCAGCATTTT.

The chain combines TRBV7-2 with TRBJ2-7; D possibly corresponds to TRBD1 (5 bases). V gave up 4 bases and J gave up 2 bases, with 9 bases separating them. The CDR3 sequence is 13 residues long. Germline V lookup: CDR1 SGHTA, CDR2 FQGNSA. The CDR3 nucleotides are TGTGCCAGCAGCTCCCAGGACACCTACGAGCAGTACTTC. Translating gives CASSSQDTYEQYF.

CDR3 nucleotides: TGCAGCGTCCGACAGGGTCACTCTGGGGCCAACGTCCTGACTTTC. Translated: CSVRQGHSGANVLTF. The chain is built from TRBV29-1 and TRBJ2-6, with 7 bases matching TRBD1. The CDR3 contains 15 residues. The junction had 5 bases not matched to a gene; V was cut back by 6 bases and J by 0 bases. CDR1 is SQVTM, CDR2 ANQGSEA, per germline.

This clonotype was observed a handful of times. This chain joins TRBV19 and TRBJ1-5; D may be TRBD1 (5 bases). The CDR3 is made up of 14 amino acids. Germline lookup yields CDR1 LNHDA and CDR2 SQIVND (reference sequence). V dropped 5 bases and J dropped 4 bases, with 12 bases sitting between them. The CDR3 DNA is TGTGCCAGTAGTGTCGACAGAGTTAATCAGCCCCAGCATTTT. This codes for CASSVDRVNQPQHF.

The chain carries TRBV2 and TRBJ2-7; 8 bases fit TRBD2. The CDR3 is made up of 13 amino acids. The germline CDR1 and CDR2 sequences are SNHLY and FYNNEI. V trimming: 7 bases; J trimming: 3 bases; junction bases outside the gene matches: 5. DNA for the CDR3: TGTGCCAGCAACGGACTAGCATTCTACGAGCAGTACTTC. It codes for CASNGLAFYEQYF.

The chain uses TRBV2 and TRBJ1-5, with TRBD1 as a possible D gene (5 bases). Deletions cut 7 bases from V and 2 bases from J, with 18 bases between. Germline V gene sequence: CDR1 SNHLY, CDR2 FYNNEI. The CDR3 spans 16 residues. Here the CDR3 reads CASTYYVAGRNQPQHF. In nucleotides, the CDR3 is TGTGCCAGCACCTACTACGTGGCGGGACGCAATCAGCCCCAGCATTTT. Full variable domain (missing parts from reference TRBV2 and TRBJ1-5): EPEVTQTPSHQVTQMGQEVILRCVPISNHLYFYWYRQILGQKVEFLVSFYNNEISEKSEIFDDQFSVERPDGSNFTLKIRSTKLEDSAMYFCASTYYVAGRNQPQHFGDGTRLSIL.

This chain links TRBV7-6 with TRBJ2-7, with D perhaps TRBD2 (5 bases). Trimming cost V 5 bases and J 3 bases, with 8 bases left between them. Per the germline V gene, CDR1 is SGHVS and CDR2 is FNYEAQ. The CDR3 loop spans 12 amino acids. DNA of the CDR3: TGTGCCAGCAGCCCCGGGAACTACGAGCAGTACTTC. It is translated as CASSPGNYEQYF.

This rearrangement joins TRBV7-9 to TRBJ1-2; D unclear. The CDR3 extends over 14 amino acids. Trimming removed 1 base from V and 6 bases from J, with 12 bases in between. Per germline, CDR1 SEHNR and CDR2 FQNEAQ (reference sequence). The CDR3 is CASSLGTTRNGYTF. DNA for the CDR3: TGTGCCAGCAGCTTAGGGACCACCAGGAATGGCTACACCTTC.

This clonotype was recorded a few times. The V gene is TRBV6-4, the J gene TRBJ2-7; TRBD1 aligns across 7 bases. Germline V gene lookup returns CDR1 MRHNA and CDR2 SNTAGT. V lost 6 bases to trimming and J lost 2 bases; unmatched junction nucleotides: 7. The CDR3 runs to 14 residues. The CDR3 loop is CASSFVGQAYEQYF. The CDR3, as DNA: TGTGCCAGCAGCTTCGTCGGACAGGCCTACGAGCAGTACTTC.

With regard to this clonotype: At one boundary the junction diverges from the germline segment, which might be a read error. The V gene is TRBV6-4, the J gene TRBJ1-3; 7 nucleotides align to TRBD1. CDR3 length: 16 residues. The germline CDR1 and CDR2 sequences are MRHNA and SNTAGT. The CDR3 DNA reads as TGTGCCAGCAGCGACTCTGACAGGGTCTATGGCTACACCATATATTTT. Amino acid sequence: CASSDSDRVYGYTIYF.

At least ten counts were recorded for this clonotype. This chain connects TRBV19 to TRBJ1-6, with D perhaps TRBD1 (6 bases). V was clipped by 6 bases and J by 10 bases, with 13 bases between them. CDR3 length: 13 residues. Germline CDR1 and CDR2: LNHDA and SQIVND (reference sequence). In DNA form, the CDR3 reads TGTGCCAGTAGGCCCACAGGGAACTCACCCCTCCACTTT. It is translated as CASRPTGNSPLHF.